The rows below give T cell receptor beta chains drawn from one sample of a study of shared clonotypes between healthy human individuals. The data were produced by immunoSEQ multiplex PCR, yet TCRdb's version contains in-frame clones alone and is incomplete. Seen here are roughly 2,500,000 clones, 90% to 95% observed once, and the top ten hold around 0.4%. Sequenced input: naive CD4+ T cells from PBMCs. Receptors originate from a man aged 18 to 30 in good health. Some clones in this sample may be carry-over from other donors' samples. CDR3s include the opening cysteine and the closing phenylalanine or tryptophan. The order of the fields is V gene, D gene, J gene, clone size, CDR3 protein, CDR3 DNA. D genes are given only for firm matches. Clone size is stated in some rows and not others, as once, few, many or a class when expanded.

TRBV7-6	-	TRBJ2-1	-	CASSLARIVLNEQFF	TGTGCCAGCAGCTTGGCCAGGATTGTCCTCAATGAGCAGTTCTTC
TRBV19	-	TRBJ2-7	-	CASSIQGSGTYEQYF	TGTGCCAGTAGTATACAGGGTAGCGGAACTTACGAGCAGTACTTC
TRBV11-2	TRBD2	TRBJ2-3	-	CASSLTPSGSTDTQYF	TGTGCCAGCAGCTTAACACCTAGCGGGAGCACAGATACGCAGTATTTT
TRBV7-9	-	TRBJ1-2	-	CASSLRDDGYTF	TGTGCCAGCAGCTTGAGGGATGATGGCTACACCTTC
TRBV6-1	TRBD2	TRBJ2-7	-	CASRKGPGTSYEQYF	TGTGCCAGCAGGAAGGGCCCGGGGACTAGCTACGAGCAGTACTTC
TRBV5-4	TRBD2	TRBJ2-7	once	CASSAASGPYEQYF	TGTGCCAGCAGCGCGGCTAGCGGCCCCTACGAGCAGTACTTC
TRBV11-2	TRBD1	TRBJ2-6	-	CASSPGQNSGANVLTF	TGTGCCAGCAGCCCGGGACAGAACTCTGGGGCCAACGTCCTGACTTTC
TRBV6-1	-	TRBJ2-6	-	CASELSGANVLTF	TGTGCCAGCGAACTCTCTGGGGCCAACGTCCTGACTTTC
TRBV6-5	TRBD2	TRBJ2-2	-	CASSYLRLAGTGELFF	TGTGCCAGCAGTTACTTACGACTAGCGGGGACCGGGGAGCTGTTTTTT
TRBV5-8	-	TRBJ2-5	-	CASSLGQGLVETQYF	TGTGCCAGCAGCTTGGGACAGGGACTTGTTGAGACCCAGTACTTC
TRBV28	-	TRBJ1-5	-	CASTAQRRTGNQPQHF	TGTGCCAGCACAGCTCAAAGGAGGACAGGCAATCAGCCCCAGCATTTT
TRBV2	-	TRBJ1-2	-	CASSETQTRYGYTF	TGTGCCAGCAGTGAAACACAGACCCGCTATGGCTACACCTTC
TRBV7-3	TRBD2	TRBJ2-5	few	CASSPGGQETQYF	TGTGCCAGCAGCCCGGGGGGCCAAGAGACCCAGTACTTC
TRBV29-1	TRBD2	TRBJ2-7	-	CSGGVSVAGGAEQYF	TGCAGCGGGGGGGTCTCAGTAGCGGGAGGGGCCGAGCAGTACTTC
TRBV9	TRBD2	TRBJ2-1	once	CASSKGLAGGNEQFF	TGTGCCAGCAGCAAGGGGCTAGCGGGAGGCAATGAGCAGTTCTTC
TRBV10-3	TRBD1	TRBJ1-2	-	CAIRPGGQGSNYGYTF	TGTGCCATCAGACCCGGAGGACAGGGGTCTAACTATGGCTACACCTTC
TRBV7-9	TRBD2	TRBJ2-3	-	CASSPLGGRGTDTQYF	TGTGCCAGCAGCCCGCTTGGCGGGAGGGGCACAGATACGCAGTATTTT
TRBV9	-	TRBJ2-2	-	CASSVGLAGELFF	TGTGCCAGCAGCGTAGGACTAGCCGGGGAGCTGTTTTTT
TRBV4-1	-	TRBJ1-2	-	CASSQGAVNYGYTF	TGCGCCAGCAGCCAGGGGGCCGTTAACTATGGCTACACCTTC
TRBV7-3	TRBD2	TRBJ2-3	-	CASSLDSGGDTQYF	TGTGCCAGCAGCTTAGACTCCGGGGGGGATACGCAGTATTTT
TRBV28	-	TRBJ2-5	-	CASSLLGQETQYF	TGTGCCAGCAGTTTATTGGGGCAAGAGACCCAGTACTTC
TRBV7-8	TRBD1	TRBJ1-2	-	CASSLEGARGYTF	TGTGCCAGCAGCTTAGAGGGGGCTCGGGGCTACACCTTC
TRBV19	TRBD1	TRBJ2-7	-	CASSARRGQDEQYF	TGTGCCAGTAGTGCTCGCAGGGGGCAGGACGAGCAGTACTTC
TRBV19	-	TRBJ1-1	once	CASREETAGGTEAFF	TGTGCCAGTAGAGAGGAGACAGCGGGGGGAACTGAAGCTTTCTTT
TRBV6-1	-	TRBJ2-7	-	CASSADNYEQYF	TGTGCCAGCAGTGCCGACAACTACGAGCAGTACTTC
TRBV9	TRBD2	TRBJ2-3	-	CASSVATPTSGRVDTQYF	TGTGCCAGCAGCGTAGCTACCCCGACTAGCGGGAGGGTAGATACGCAGTATTTT
TRBV2	TRBD2	TRBJ2-2	-	CASGRGSGRGTGELFF	TGTGCCAGCGGGCGTGGGAGCGGGAGAGGAACCGGGGAGCTGTTTTTT
TRBV5-8	-	TRBJ2-1	-	CASSPGTTTGDEQFF	TGTGCCAGCAGCCCCGGGACAACGACGGGGGATGAGCAGTTCTTC
TRBV11-3	-	TRBJ2-5	-	CASSPRLSSQETQYF	TGTGCCAGCAGCCCCCGTTTGAGTAGCCAAGAGACCCAGTACTTC
TRBV5-1	TRBD1	TRBJ2-7	-	CASIGDRVGEQYF	TGCGCCAGCATAGGGGACAGGGTCGGGGAGCAGTACTTC
TRBV28	-	TRBJ2-7	-	CASSLSLKGEREDYEQYF	TGTGCCAGCAGTTTATCTCTGAAGGGCGAGCGTGAAGACTACGAGCAGTACTTC
TRBV7-2	-	TRBJ2-3	-	CASSTYGTRGTDTQYF	TGTGCCAGCAGCACGTATGGGACTCGGGGCACAGATACGCAGTATTTT
TRBV30	-	TRBJ2-5	-	CAWSVHGGSQETQYF	TGTGCCTGGAGTGTACACGGGGGTTCTCAAGAGACCCAGTACTTC
TRBV7-9	-	TRBJ2-2	-	CASSLLDRNTGELFF	TGTGCCAGCAGCCTACTGGACAGGAACACCGGGGAGCTGTTTTTT
TRBV19	-	TRBJ1-1	-	CASLPQWGTEAFF	TGTGCCAGCCTCCCACAGTGGGGCACTGAAGCTTTCTTT
TRBV6-4	-	TRBJ1-5	once	CASPSIRVSNQPQHF	TGTGCCAGCCCAAGCATCCGGGTCTCAAATCAGCCCCAGCATTTT
TRBV7-2	-	TRBJ2-7	-	CASSRGQIDSYEQYF	TGTGCCAGCAGCCGAGGACAGATCGACTCCTACGAGCAGTACTTC
TRBV5-1	TRBD2	TRBJ2-5	-	CASSFLGGGEQETQYF	TGCGCCAGCAGCTTTCTGGGCGGGGGGGAACAAGAGACCCAGTACTTC
TRBV7-8	TRBD2	TRBJ2-1	-	CASSGIPGLAGASHNEQFF	TGTGCCAGCAGCGGGATCCCGGGACTAGCGGGAGCATCCCACAATGAGCAGTTCTTC
TRBV5-1	-	TRBJ1-2	-	CASSSGGGAGNYGYTF	TGCGCCAGCAGCTCCGGAGGGGGAGCAGGAAACTATGGCTACACCTTC
TRBV7-4	TRBD2	TRBJ2-1	once	CASSPPLTGLAGGNEQFF	TGTGCCAGCAGCCCCCCATTGACCGGACTAGCGGGAGGTAATGAGCAGTTCTTC
TRBV4-2	TRBD2	TRBJ2-1	-	CASSPYLTSGVYNEQFF	TGTGCCAGCAGCCCCTATCTAACTAGCGGGGTCTACAATGAGCAGTTCTTC
TRBV6-1	TRBD2	TRBJ2-2	-	CASSRLASTGELFF	TGTGCCAGCAGCCGACTAGCGAGCACCGGGGAGCTGTTTTTT
TRBV5-1	-	TRBJ1-1	-	CASRVEEGTEAFF	TGCGCCAGCAGGGTAGAGGAAGGGACTGAAGCTTTCTTT
TRBV10-3	TRBD2	TRBJ2-7	-	CAISDATSGSLQEQYF	TGTGCCATCAGTGATGCAACTAGCGGGAGTTTGCAAGAGCAGTACTTC
TRBV19	TRBD2	TRBJ2-1	-	CASSKGLARYNEQFF	TGTGCCAGTAGTAAGGGACTAGCTCGATACAATGAGCAGTTCTTC
TRBV5-1	TRBD2	TRBJ2-7	-	CASSPGTTSSYEQYF	TGCGCCAGCAGCCCGGGGACTACTAGCTCCTACGAGCAGTACTTC
TRBV2	-	TRBJ2-1	-	CASSRDFSNEQFF	TGTGCCAGCAGCAGGGACTTCAGTAATGAGCAGTTCTTC
TRBV2	TRBD2	TRBJ2-3	-	CASSSPSGRAPDTQYF	TGTGCCAGCTCCTCACCGAGCGGGAGGGCCCCGGATACGCAGTATTTT
TRBV5-1	TRBD1	TRBJ1-4	-	CASSPLGTGDEKLFF	TGCGCCAGCAGCCCCCTGGGGACAGGTGATGAAAAACTGTTTTTT
TRBV25-1	-	TRBJ1-1	-	CASSEYRVDSEAFF	TGTGCCAGCAGTGAATATCGCGTTGACTCTGAAGCTTTCTTT
TRBV19	-	TRBJ1-1	-	CASSIGAGVTEAFF	TGTGCCAGTAGTATAGGAGCAGGGGTCACTGAAGCTTTCTTT
TRBV6-5	-	TRBJ2-7	-	CASSYRQSYEQYF	TGTGCCAGCAGTTACCGACAGAGCTACGAGCAGTACTTC
TRBV27	TRBD2	TRBJ2-7	once	CASSLGLAVSYEQYF	TGTGCCAGCAGTTTAGGCCTAGCGGTCTCCTACGAGCAGTACTTC